The sequence of this TCR beta chain was determined in a study of T cell repertoires in cytomegalovirus infection. Turning to the study itself: Public TCR beta signatures marked donors with CMV infection and the matching HLA.

This CDR3 is built from 15 residues. Germline lookup yields CDR1 SGHTA and CDR2 FQGNSA. Trimming stripped 3 bases from V and 8 bases from J, with 17 bases between. TCRdb reprocessed the reads with MiXCR, giving one entry per CDR3 protein. The table includes about 83,000 distinct CDR3 sequences, under 55% detected once. This clonotype was detected ten times or more. Its antigen is currently unknown. Whole-study results and caveats: Pooled public TCR beta family frequency picked out CMV carriers with the relevant HLA. CMV-specific TCR beta clonotypes restricted by HLA-C were the ones dominating the ex vivo response.

The origin of this receptor is a human donor in good health (CMV status not recorded). Some clones in this sample may be carry-over from other donors' samples. This material consisted of CD8+ T cells from cultured PBMCs, taken from culture after CMV antigen stimulation. V and J are TRBV7-2 and TRBJ1-5; D might be TRBD1 (5 bases). CDR3 amino acids: CASSFSSDSLEPQHF. The CDR3 nucleotides are TGTGCCAGCAGCTTTAGCTCCGACAGCCTGGAGCCCCAGCATTTT.